This T cell receptor (beta chain) was identified during a study of OX40 agonist ivuxolimab in advanced cancers. With respect to the entire study: Ivuxolimab was an agonistic, fully human IgG2 monoclonal antibody directed against OX40 (CD134), a costimulatory receptor. Intravenous ivuxolimab was administered to patients every 2 weeks at six dose levels: 0.01, 0.1, 0.3, 1.5, 3 and 10 mg/kg. Peripheral TCRbeta sequencing was intended to test whether TCR sequence diversity was altered and clonal T-cell expansion was caused by ivuxolimab. In the dose-escalation cohort, 75% to 90% of patients were male, and the mean age was around 65 years with a range of roughly 23 to 90. Patients were allowed to have had prior anti-PD-1, anti-PD-L1 or anti-CTLA-4 therapy, and around 40% of the dose-escalation patients had previously received checkpoint inhibitors. The paper reports the monotherapy dose-escalation portion (N ≈ 52 patients) of the phase I ivuxolimab trial. Of the approximately 50 dose-escalation patients, hepatocellular carcinoma was present in roughly 19, melanoma in roughly 15, renal cell carcinoma in 9 and head and neck cancer in 9. Partial responses were achieved by three dose-escalation patients, of whom one had hepatocellular carcinoma and two had cutaneous melanoma.

Broad study findings and their caveats: In the 0.1-3.0 mg/kg groups, partial responders were among the patients with the lowest normalized peripheral clonal expansion, particularly in CD8+ T cells. Which antigens the clonally expanded peripheral T cells were specific for was not determined. Low levels of normalized T-cell clonal expansion were also shown by some nonresponding patients. Clonal expansion of both CD4+ and CD8+ blood T cells was observed from baseline to week 6 at doses 0.1 to 3.0 mg/kg. On average, CD8+ T cells showed more expanded clones than CD4+ T cells after ivuxolimab.

Genomic DNA was extracted from sorted cells for sequencing of the TCRbeta CDR3 region. The immunoSEQ Assay was used to sequence the TCRbeta CDR3 regions. TCRdb took over this immuneACCESS table, retaining in-frame rearrangements with V and J assigned. Such tables are incomplete; in checked studies, under half of the missing clones stem from an unresolved V gene, and the remainder is unexplained. The sample table records some 86,000 clones; about 90% of these occur just once. About 0.3% of the sample lies in the top ten. Patients with autoimmune disease history or receiving systemic immunosuppression were excluded from the trial. Peripheral blood for TCR sequencing was drawn from every dose cohort at baseline, at cycle 4 day 1 and at cycle 7 day 1. The samples were drawn from a first-in-human, open-label, multicenter phase I dose-escalation trial of ivuxolimab. The trial enrolled adults with locally advanced or metastatic head and neck squamous cell, hepatocellular, melanoma or renal cell carcinoma. CD4+ and CD8+ T cells were sorted separately from peripheral blood before TCR sequencing.

Measured from the cysteine to the phenylalanine, the CDR3 is 13 residues long. Just the 39-base CDR3 DNA is kept, in frame starting at base 1. Between the V and J ends, shortened by 3 bases and 10 bases respectively, the junction contains 12 bases. Via the germline V gene, CDR1 is MDHEN and CDR2 SYDVKM. Turning to this clone: The antigen it binds to is not known. Base quality data are lacking; no much larger clone is found one base away.

The clonotype comes from an adult with an advanced solid tumor such as melanoma, head and neck, liver or kidney cancer. The V and J segments used are TRBV28 and TRBJ2-2; the D gene cannot be named for sure. The source was CD4+ or CD8+ T cells sorted from blood, collected in a trial of the OX40 agonist ivuxolimab. The nucleotides are TGTGCCAGCAGTTTCGGGCCAGGTGCGGAGCTGTTTTTT. Translation gives CASSFGPGAELFF. With the rest looked up from the reference TRBV28 and TRBJ2-2 genes rather than sequenced, the full variable domain is DVKVTQSSRYLVKRTGEKVFLECVQDMDHENMFWYRQDPGLGLRLIYFSYDVKMKEKGDIPEGYSVSREKKERFSLILESASTNQTSMYLCASSFGPGAELFFGEGSRLTVL.